This T cell receptor (beta chain) was observed in a study of T cell responses to AZD1222 COVID-19 vaccine. Study details: Pooled in the analysis were second doses at about 4 or about 12 weeks.

The method was immunoSEQ multiplex PCR; TCRdb's version includes in-frame clones alone and lacks a portion of them. Found here are about 140,000 clones, approximately 90% of them singletons; the top ten hold about 4.8%. J was trimmed by 5 bases and V by 3 bases; bases with no gene match: 8. The CDR3 totals 15 residues. Per germline, CDR1 SGHRS and CDR2 YFSETQ. The sequence was collected from an adult in good health. The rearrangement links TRBV5-1 to TRBJ2-5; 9 bases match TRBD1. This sample comprised peripheral blood, obtained on day 0 of AZD1222 vaccination. The CDR3 DNA is TGCGCCAGCAGCTATGGACAGGGGCGGTGGGAGACCCAGTACTTC. Translating gives CASSYGQGRWETQYF. Full variable domain (outside the CDR3, taken from reference TRBV5-1 and TRBJ2-5): KAGVTQTPRYLIKTRGQQVTLSCSPISGHRSVSWYQQTPGQGLQFLFEYFSETQRNKGNFPGRFSGRQFSNSRSEMNVSTLELGDSALYLCASSYGQGRWETQYFGPGTRLLVL.